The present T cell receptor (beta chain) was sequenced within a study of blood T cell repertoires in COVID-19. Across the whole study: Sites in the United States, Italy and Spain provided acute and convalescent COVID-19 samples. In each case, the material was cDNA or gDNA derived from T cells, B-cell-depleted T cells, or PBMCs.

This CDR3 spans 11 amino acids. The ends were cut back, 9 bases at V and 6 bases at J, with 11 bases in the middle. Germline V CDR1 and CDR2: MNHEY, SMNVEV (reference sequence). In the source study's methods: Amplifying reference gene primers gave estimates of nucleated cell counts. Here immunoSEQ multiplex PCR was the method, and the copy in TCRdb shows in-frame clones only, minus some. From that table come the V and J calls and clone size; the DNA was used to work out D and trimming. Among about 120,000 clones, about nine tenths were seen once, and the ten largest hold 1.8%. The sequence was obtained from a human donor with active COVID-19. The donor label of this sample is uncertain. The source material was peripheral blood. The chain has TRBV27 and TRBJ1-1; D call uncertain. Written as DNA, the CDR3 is TGTGCCAGGCGAAAGGGAGCTGAAGCTTTCTTT. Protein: CARRKGAEAFF.